The 24 T cell receptor beta chains reported below all come from one sample, sequenced in a study of response to subunit inactivated influenza vaccine. MiXCR, run by TCRdb on the RT-PCR reads, gives a single entry per CDR3 protein. The sample records 400,000 to 550,000 distinct CDR3 sequences, 25% being singletons. The sequencing used CD4+ T cells sorted from PBMCs, collected about 5 days after vaccination. The receptors were sampled from a man in his fifties or sixties who received an inactivated influenza vaccine.

The chain combines TRBV6-1 with TRBJ2-1; 11 nucleotides match TRBD2. This CDR3 spans 16 amino acids. CDR1 and CDR2 (germline): MNHNS, SASEGT. The V and J ends lost 4 bases and 7 bases, in that order; junction bases with no gene match: 9. The CDR3 DNA reads as TGTGCCAGCAGTGGCCGCACTAGCGGGAGACTGAATGAGCAGTTCTTC. Translating it yields CASSGRTSGRLNEQFF.

The gene calls are TRBV29-1 and TRBJ2-7; 7 bases are a match to TRBD1. This CDR3 has 13 amino acids. Per germline, CDR1 SQVTM and CDR2 ANQGSEA. Trimming at V came to 7 bases and at J to 0 bases, leaving 6 bases not matched to a gene. CDR3 sequence: CSASQGVSYEQYF. CDR3 DNA: TGCAGCGCTTCCCAGGGGGTCTCCTACGAGCAGTACTTC.

This clonotype was seen more than once but under ten times. This rearrangement joins TRBV10-3 to TRBJ2-5; TRBD2 matches at 9 bases. The trim removed 10 bases at V and 5 bases at J, leaving 11 bases unmatched. Germline values: CDR1 ENHRY, CDR2 SYGVKD. The CDR3 covers 14 residues. The CDR3 loop reads CATGGGATRETQYF. CDR3 nucleotides: TGTGCCACCGGCGGGGGGGCGACCCGGGAGACCCAGTACTTC.

The chain combines TRBV6-5 with TRBJ2-3; unclear D gene. This CDR3 contains 15 residues. V was cut by 2 bases and J by 0 bases, with 9 bases left in between. The germline V gene encodes CDR1 MNHEY and CDR2 SVGAGI. The CDR3 loop reads CASSYERASTDTQYF. CDR3 nucleotides: TGTGCCAGCAGTTACGAACGGGCGAGCACAGATACGCAGTATTTT.

This rearrangement joins TRBV20-1 to TRBJ2-1; 7 bases fit TRBD2. The CDR3 contains 15 residues. Per germline, CDR1 DFQATT and CDR2 SNEGSKA (reference sequence). J lost 3 bases, V lost 0 bases, and 5 bases had no gene match. This CDR3 is CSARDPASGYNEQFF. The CDR3 DNA is TGCAGTGCTAGAGATCCCGCTAGCGGCTACAATGAGCAGTTCTTC.

The chain uses TRBV7-9 and TRBJ1-1, with TRBD1 matching 8 bases. The V gene's germline CDR1 is SEHNR and CDR2 FQNEAQ (reference sequence). This CDR3 comprises 16 residues. J gave up 5 bases and V 6 bases, and 14 bases lay outside the gene matches. The CDR3 DNA sequence: TGTGCCAGCAGGTACTTCGCAGGGGGCTCGTTAACTGAAGCTTTCTTT. It is translated as CASRYFAGGSLTEAFF.

The V call is TRBV20-1, the J call TRBJ2-3; D possibly uses TRBD1 or TRBD2 (5 bases each). Per germline, CDR1 DFQATT and CDR2 SNEGSKA (reference sequence). The V end lost 0 bases, the J end lost 1 base, and 14 bases lay between the germline ends. This CDR3 comprises 16 residues. CDR3 DNA sequence: TGCAGTGCTAGAGATGAACTGAGGGGTCGCACAGATACGCAGTATTTT. This encodes CSARDELRGRTDTQYF.

This clonotype turned up a few times. The CDR3 loop is CASSSRQESYEQYF. The CDR3 nucleotides are TGTGCCAGCAGCTCCCGACAGGAATCCTACGAGCAGTACTTC. The rearrangement uses TRBV11-2 and TRBJ2-7; the D gene is possibly TRBD1 (6 bases). Trimming took 4 bases from V and 1 from J, leaving 11 bases between them. This CDR3 spans 14 amino acids. Germline CDR1 is SGHAT and CDR2 is FQNNGV.

The genes are TRBV9 and TRBJ2-7, with a possible D match to TRBD2 (6 bases). This CDR3 comprises 15 residues. CDR1 SGDLS and CDR2 YYNGEE come from the germline V gene. Between the trimmed V and J ends, which lost 1 base and 5 bases, there was a span of 16 bases. CDR3 nucleotides: TGTGCCAGCAGCGTAATGGCGGGGACCCCCGACGAGCAGTACTTC. Translation gives CASSVMAGTPDEQYF.

The chain links TRBV2 to TRBJ2-2, with 10 bases identical to TRBD1. The CDR3 has 15 amino acids. Germline values: CDR1 SNHLY, CDR2 FYNNEI. With 6 bases clipped from V and 7 bases from J, the junction kept 8 bases outside the gene matches. CDR3 sequence: CASSTGTGVFGELFF. In DNA form, the CDR3 reads TGTGCCAGCAGCACCGGGACAGGGGTGTTCGGGGAGCTGTTTTTT.

This clonotype occurred a few times. The genes are TRBV7-8 and TRBJ2-2; the match to TRBD1 covers 11 bases. CDR1 and CDR2 (germline): SGHVS, FQNEAQ. The V segment lost 0 bases and the J segment 6 bases; nucleotides outside the gene matches: 12. The CDR3 is made up of 19 amino acids. The CDR3, as DNA: TGTGCCAGCAGCTTAGCGAGGACAGGGGGCGCAGACCTGGCCGGGGAGCTGTTTTTT. It is translated as CASSLARTGGADLAGELFF. Full variable domain (missing parts from reference TRBV7-8 and TRBJ2-2): GAGVSQSPRYKVAKRGQDVALRCDPISGHVSLFWYQQALGQGPEFLTYFQNEAQLDKSGLPSDRFFAERPEGSVSTLKIQRTQQEDSAVYLCASSLARTGGADLAGELFFGEGSRLTVL.

This clonotype has a handful of counts. The chain recombines TRBV4-3 with TRBJ2-3; D is possibly TRBD1 (5 bases). The CDR3 loop spans 15 amino acids. Germline lookup yields CDR1 LGHNA and CDR2 YSLEER. Trimming removed 1 base at V and 2 bases at J, with 10 bases between. CDR3 bases: TGCGCCAGCAGCCAAGGCCCGACAGCCACAGATACGCAGTATTTT. The encoded protein is CASSQGPTATDTQYF.

The gene calls are TRBV10-3 and TRBJ2-1, with TRBD2 identical over 9 bases. CDR1 ENHRY and CDR2 SYGVKD come from the germline V gene. V gave up 0 bases and J gave up 5 bases; unmatched junction bases: 2. The CDR3 has 15 residues. CDR3 DNA: TGTGCCATCAGTGAGTCCGGGACTAGCAACAATGAGCAGTTCTTC. It codes for CAISESGTSNNEQFF.

This clonotype was seen only a few times. The genes are TRBV5-1 and TRBJ2-5; D could derive from TRBD1 or TRBD2 (5 bases each). Trimming took off 0 bases at V and 6 bases at J, with 12 bases between the two ends. Per the germline V gene, CDR1 is SGHRS and CDR2 is YFSETQ. The CDR3 is 14 amino acids. Here the CDR3 DNA reads TGCGCCAGCAGCTTGGCTGGGGGTGAGCAGACCCAGTACTTC. Amino acids: CASSLAGGEQTQYF.

The chain combines TRBV5-5 with TRBJ2-5; no clear D. This CDR3 spans 11 amino acids. Trimming took off 7 bases at V and 3 bases at J, with 7 bases between the two ends. Germline CDR1 and CDR2: SGHKS and YYEKEE (reference sequence). This chain's CDR3 is CASALKETQYF. In DNA form, the CDR3 reads TGTGCCAGCGCCCTGAAAGAGACCCAGTACTTC.

This chain uses TRBV3-1 with TRBJ2-1, with D tentatively TRBD2 (6 bases). The CDR3 runs 14 residues. Germline V gene sequence: CDR1 LGHDT, CDR2 YNNKEL (reference sequence). The V end lost 3 bases, the J end lost 10 bases, and 16 bases lay between the germline ends. CDR3 nucleotides: TGTGCCAGCAGCCATGGTCTAGCGTCGAGAGAGCAGTTCTTC. This sequence encodes CASSHGLASREQFF.

This clonotype was counted ten times or more. The chain recombines TRBV7-9 with TRBJ2-5, with D uncertain. Trimming cost V 5 bases and J 6 bases, with 13 bases left between them. Germline V CDR1 and CDR2: SEHNR, FQNEAQ (reference sequence). The CDR3 sequence is 13 residues long. The CDR3 DNA reads TGTGCCAGCAGCCCGAGGACCGGACAGACCCAGTACTTC. Translating gives CASSPRTGQTQYF. The whole variable domain, filled in from reference TRBV7-9 and TRBJ2-5, reads DTGVSQNPRHKITKRGQNVTFRCDPISEHNRLYWYRQTLGQGPEFLTYFQNEAQLEKSRLLSDRFSAERPKGSFSTLEIQRTEQGDSAMYLCASSPRTGQTQYFGPGTRLLVL.

The chain has TRBV3-1 and TRBJ2-1; no firm D call. The CDR3 has 12 residues. Deletions cut 6 bases from V and 3 bases from J, with 6 bases between. Germline V CDR1 and CDR2: LGHDT, YNNKEL (reference sequence). Written as DNA, the CDR3 is TGTGCCAGCAGTGGGCACTACAATGAGCAGTTCTTC. This codes for CASSGHYNEQFF.

Only a few counts were recorded for this clonotype. The chain carries TRBV28 and TRBJ1-2; D gene uncertain. Per germline, CDR1 MDHEN and CDR2 SYDVKM. V lost 3 bases, J lost 11 bases, and 13 bases lay in between. This CDR3 contains 12 residues. CDR3 DNA sequence: TGTGCCAGCAGTTTGGCCCACTCGGAGTACACCTTC. Translating it yields CASSLAHSEYTF.

In its sample, this clonotype was seen a few times. This chain uses TRBV11-2 with TRBJ1-6; 9 positions agree with TRBD1. The CDR3 runs 15 residues. V lost 1 base, J lost 10 bases, and 5 bases stayed unmatched. CDR1 and CDR2 from the germline V gene are SGHAT and FQNNGV. The CDR3 sequence: CASSLGGQGSSPLHF. The CDR3 DNA is TGTGCCAGCAGCTTAGGGGGACAGGGCTCGTCACCCCTCCACTTT.

In its sample, this clonotype was seen a few times. This chain joins TRBV15 and TRBJ2-1, with 11 bases lining up with TRBD1. V dropped 0 bases and J dropped 4; count of bases not matched to a gene: 2. Germline-derived CDR1 and CDR2 are LNHNV and YYDKDF (reference sequence). CDR3 length: 16 residues. This chain's CDR3 is CATSRDGQGAYNEQFF. In DNA form, the CDR3 reads TGTGCCACCAGCAGAGATGGACAGGGGGCATACAATGAGCAGTTCTTC.

The chain is built from TRBV29-1 and TRBJ1-5, with TRBD1 as a possible D gene (5 bases). Trimming shortened V by 4 bases and J by 3 bases, and 10 bases separated the two germline ends. This CDR3 is 13 amino acids long. CDR1 is SQVTM and CDR2 is ANQGSEA in the germline V gene. CDR3 coding DNA: TGCAGCGTTGTTACAGGCCTCAATCAGCCCCAGCATTTT. Translation gives CSVVTGLNQPQHF.

This clonotype has just a few counts. The chain carries TRBV6-5 and TRBJ2-7, with D perhaps TRBD2 (5 bases). Per germline, CDR1 MNHEY and CDR2 SVGAGI. The CDR3 totals 12 residues. V dropped 2 bases and J dropped 6 bases, with 8 bases sitting between them. CDR3 loop: CASSYRGGEQYF. The CDR3 DNA reads TGTGCCAGCAGTTACCGGGGTGGCGAGCAGTACTTC.

The gene calls are TRBV29-1 and TRBJ1-5, with 9 bases aligning to TRBD1. The CDR3 has 13 amino acids. CDR1 is SQVTM and CDR2 is ANQGSEA in the germline V gene. V lost 6 bases to trimming and J lost 6 bases; unmatched junction nucleotides: 6. The CDR3 spells CSVSGQGGQPQHF. CDR3 DNA: TGCAGCGTCTCGGGACAGGGCGGTCAGCCCCAGCATTTT.